This TCR beta chain appears in the sequencing data of a study of T cell repertoires in cytomegalovirus infection (dated by TCRdb to the late 2010s). Describing the broader study: The HLA type of each donor mattered for the analysis, because public TCR beta signatures pointed to carriage of CMV infection along with the matching HLA type. Overall study outcomes, separate from this receptor: Cumulative frequency of public TCR beta family members discriminated carriers of CMV infection plus the relevant HLA type in this cohort and an independent roughly 330-donor cohort. The ex vivo response was dominated by HLA-C-restricted CMV-specific TCR beta clonotypes, which also provided the single most frequent clonotype in two of eight donors.

The reads were generated on an Illumina HiSeq 1500. TCRdb redid the processing of the public reads, applying fastp at Q25 and MiXCR, and retained in-frame beta chains. Identical CDR3 proteins give one entry, which carries the most common genes and DNA. This sample lists 150,000 to 200,000 distinct CDR3 sequences; approximately 17% were detected once. The ten largest make up roughly 20% of the sample. V is pared back by 5 bases and J by 1 base, with 12 bases lying between the germline termini. The CDR3 has 14 amino acids, counting the end cysteine and phenylalanine. Of the read, only the CDR3 DNA is kept; its 42 bases are in frame from base 1. Sequences SGHVS (CDR1) and FQNEAQ (CDR2) are obtained from the germline V gene. Only a few counts were recorded for this clonotype. The target of this receptor is not known. No per-base quality is available; no much larger clone lies one base away.

Sample: CD8+ T cells from PBMCs. The origin of this receptor is a human donor in good health (CMV status not recorded). Some clones in this sample may be carry-over from other donors' samples. Recombination connected TRBV7-8 to TRBJ2-7, with TRBD1 as a weak D call on 6 bases. The nucleotide sequence is given as TGTGCCAGCAGCGTAATAGACAGGTCCTACGAGCAGTACTTC. Translation gives CASSVIDRSYEQYF.